This T cell receptor beta chain was sequenced during a study of a mutant IDH1 vaccine in newly diagnosed glioma. On the study more broadly: Investigators started vaccination 4-6 weeks after radiotherapy alone, or with temozolomide cycles.

CDR3 length: 16 amino acids. V was trimmed by 3 bases and J by 4 bases, leaving 15 bases between them. The germline V gene encodes CDR1 LNHDA and CDR2 SQIVND (reference sequence). This clone has only one observation. Its specificity is unknown. TCRdb's copy holds only in-frame clones and misses some; the assay was immunoSEQ multiplex PCR. This sample yields around 29,000 clones, of which more than 70% are seen a single time; roughly 8.2% belongs to the top ten. Indicated time point: week 23, last vaccination. Doses of 300 ug of mutant IDH1 20-mer peptide were given with topical imiquimod. This sample comprised PBMCs, obtained from a glioma patient whose treatment included an IDH1 peptide vaccine. The chain carries TRBV19 and TRBJ1-4, with D possibly TRBD1 on 5 matching bases. The receptor's source is a woman aged 18-29 years with glioma. The CDR3 is CASSIPLDSLNEKLFF. In nucleotides, the CDR3 is TGTGCCAGTAGTATCCCCCTCGACAGCCTTAATGAAAAACTGTTTTTT.